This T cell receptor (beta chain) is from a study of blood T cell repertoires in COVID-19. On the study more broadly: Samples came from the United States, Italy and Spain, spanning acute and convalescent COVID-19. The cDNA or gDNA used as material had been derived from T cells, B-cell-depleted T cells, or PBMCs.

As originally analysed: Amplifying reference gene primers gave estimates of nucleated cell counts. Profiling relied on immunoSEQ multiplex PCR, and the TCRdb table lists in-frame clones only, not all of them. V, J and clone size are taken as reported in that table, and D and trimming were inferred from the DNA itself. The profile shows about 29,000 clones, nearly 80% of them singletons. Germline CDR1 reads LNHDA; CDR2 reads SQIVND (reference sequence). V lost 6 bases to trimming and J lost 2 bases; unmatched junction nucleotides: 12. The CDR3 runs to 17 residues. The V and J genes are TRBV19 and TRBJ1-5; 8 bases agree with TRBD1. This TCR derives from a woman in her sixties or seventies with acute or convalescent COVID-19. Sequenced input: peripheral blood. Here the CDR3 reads CASRKDQGARGNQPQHF. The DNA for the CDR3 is TGTGCCAGTAGAAAAGACCAGGGGGCTAGGGGCAATCAGCCCCAGCATTTT.